This T cell receptor (beta chain) was identified in a study of PD-L1 blockade in urothelial cancer. About the research overall: Dosed intravenously at 1,200 mg every 3 weeks, atezolizumab was initiated by patients around 2014. When blood samples were assessed, the median T cell count was 141,255.

The time point: peripheral blood 6 weeks after treatment start. Germline V lookup: CDR1 MDHEN, CDR2 SYDVKM. The junction had 10 bases not matched to a gene; V was cut back by 5 bases and J by 7 bases. The CDR3 length is 16 residues. Libraries were prepared by immunoSEQ multiplex PCR; TCRdb keeps only in-frame clonotypes and omits some of them. The sample lists 100,000 to 150,000 clones, more than 75% occurring once. The specimen was PBMCs, collected around atezolizumab (anti-PD-L1) treatment. This sequence originates from a man in his fifties or sixties with urothelial cancer. This chain joins TRBV28 and TRBJ1-6; 8 bases align to TRBD1. The CDR3 is CASSIGQGLWNSPLHF. The CDR3 DNA reads as TGTGCCAGCAGTATAGGACAGGGCCTGTGGAATTCACCCCTCCACTTT.